The 18 T cell receptor beta chains given below trace back to one sample, sequenced in a study of vaccination and CD4 T cells after COVID-19. Oncomine TCR Beta short-read sequencing was applied to DNA from cultured CD4+ T cells. Via MiXCR, TCRdb re-called the PCR reads, giving one row per CDR3 protein. Found here are around 8,200 distinct CDR3 sequences, roughly 50% of them singletons; the top ten hold 24%. Their recognized antigens are unknown. Treatment noted: approximately nine-day PBMC culture with coronavirus spike peptide pools or control peptides (ViraFEST assay). The collection of CD4+ T cells from the unexposed donor took place before the COVID-19 pandemic (2011-2018). Sequencing was carried out using CD4+ T cells from blood, cultured in vitro. These TCRs come from a human donor in good health.

The chain is built from TRBV7-2 and TRBJ2-2; 8 nucleotides line up with TRBD2. Germline assignment: CDR1 SGHTA and CDR2 FQGNSA. The V gene end was trimmed by 2 bases and the J gene end by 4 bases; junction bases not matched to a gene: 3. The CDR3 runs 15 residues. CDR3 bases: TGTGCCAGCAGCTTATCGGGGGGGTCCACCGGGGAGCTGTTTTTT. This translates into CASSLSGGSTGELFF.

The sample holds one count of this clonotype. CDR3 in amino acids: CSVETSGRGAFF. CDR3 nucleotides: TGCAGCGTTGAGACGTCGGGAAGGGGAGCTTTCTTT. The chain couples TRBV29-1 to TRBJ1-1; D perhaps matches TRBD1 (5 bases). Per the germline V gene, CDR1 is SQVTM and CDR2 is ANQGSEA. CDR3 length: 12 residues. The V end was cut by 3 bases, the J end by 10 bases, with 15 bases between. Full variable domain (outside the CDR3, taken from reference TRBV29-1 and TRBJ1-1): SAVISQKPSRDICQRGTSLTIQCQVDSQVTMMFWYRQQPGQSLTLIATANQGSEATYESGFVIDKFPISRPNLTFSTLTVSNMSPEDSSIYLCSVETSGRGAFFGQGTRLTVV.

The chain couples TRBV6-1 to TRBJ2-1; D is unclear. The V end lost 4 bases, the J end lost 8 bases, and 18 bases lay between the germline ends. The germline V gene has CDR1 MNHNS and CDR2 SASEGT. The CDR3 runs to 15 residues. Here the CDR3 reads CASSVVGSASDEQFF. As DNA, the CDR3 is TGTGCCAGCAGTGTTGTGGGCAGCGCAAGCGATGAGCAGTTCTTC.

V usage is TRBV20-1 and J usage is TRBJ2-7; 8 bases line up with TRBD2. The V segment lost 0 bases and the J segment 3 bases; nucleotides outside the gene matches: 7. This CDR3 contains 15 residues. The V gene's germline CDR1 is DFQATT and CDR2 SNEGSKA (reference sequence). CDR3 bases: TGCAGTGCTAGAGATTTTCAGCGGGAGATCTACGAGCAGTACTTC. Translation: CSARDFQREIYEQYF.

CDR3 nucleotides: TGCGCCAGCAGCTCCCAGGGGGCGGCGGGGGCAGATACGCAGTATTTT. Translating it yields CASSSQGAAGADTQYF. V gene TRBV5-1 combines with J gene TRBJ2-3; possible D gene TRBD1, 8 bases. The CDR3 runs 16 residues. V was pared by 3 bases and J by 4 bases, with 18 bases between. CDR1 is SGHRS, CDR2 YFSETQ, per germline.

This clonotype was picked up a small number of times. This sequence joins TRBV7-8 and TRBJ1-5; 7 nucleotides align to TRBD1. This CDR3 comprises 17 residues. V shed 5 bases, J shed 7 bases, and the junction held 17 bases outside the gene matches. Per germline, CDR1 SGHVS and CDR2 FQNEAQ. CDR3: CASSPRPTGIGGQPQHF. Written as DNA, the CDR3 is TGTGCCAGCAGCCCCCGCCCCACAGGGATAGGGGGCCAGCCCCAGCATTTT.

The chain uses TRBV30 and TRBJ1-1, with D possibly matching TRBD1 (6 bases). Germline CDR1 reads GTSNPN; CDR2 reads SVGIG (reference sequence). This CDR3 comprises 12 residues. V lost 2 bases and J lost 5, with 9 bases in between. The CDR3 nucleotides are TGTGCCTGGAGTACAGGGAAAACTGAAGCTTTCTTT. Protein: CAWSTGKTEAFF. Full variable domain (outside the CDR3, taken from reference TRBV30 and TRBJ1-1): SQTIHQWPATLVQPVGSPLSLECTVEGTSNPNLYWYRQAAGRGLQLLFYSVGIGQISSEVPQNLSASRPQDRQFILSSKKLLLSDSGFYLCAWSTGKTEAFFGQGTRLTVV.

This clonotype was seen a few times. The genes are TRBV6-5 and TRBJ1-6, with 8 bases fitting TRBD1. The germline CDR1 and CDR2 sequences are MNHEY and SVGAGI. This CDR3 comprises 18 residues. V lost 0 bases to trimming and J lost 1 base; unmatched junction nucleotides: 5. CDR3 nucleotide sequence: TGTGCCAGCAGTTACTCGAAGACAGGGGCTTCCTATAATTCACCCCTCCACTTT. Its protein product is CASSYSKTGASYNSPLHF.

The rearrangement links TRBV7-9 to TRBJ1-6, with D hard to call. The germline V gene encodes CDR1 SEHNR and CDR2 FQNEAQ (reference sequence). This CDR3 region has 12 residues. Trimming cost V 0 bases and J 10 bases, with 4 bases left between them. This CDR3 reads CASSLADSPLHF. The CDR3 coding sequence is TGTGCCAGCAGCTTAGCTGACTCACCCCTCCACTTT.

The chain combines TRBV7-8 with TRBJ2-2; 9 bases match TRBD2. The CDR3 covers 15 residues. Trimming took 5 bases from V and 4 from J; bases not matched to a gene: 5. The V gene's germline CDR1 is SGHVS and CDR2 FQNEAQ. This CDR3 is CASSSGRIGTGELFF. DNA of the CDR3: TGTGCCAGCAGCAGCGGGAGGATCGGCACCGGGGAGCTGTTTTTT.

This clonotype appeared a few times. The chain uses TRBV2 and TRBJ2-7; D is uncertain. Germline V gene data show CDR1 as SNHLY and CDR2 as FYNNEI. V was trimmed by 6 bases and J by 5 bases, leaving 23 bases between them. The CDR3 covers 16 residues. The CDR3 protein is CASRVTTWALKDEQYF. For the CDR3, the DNA is TGTGCCAGCAGAGTTACTACATGGGCCCTTAAGGACGAGCAGTACTTC.

The CDR3 region is CAISPTSGGVLETQYF. The CDR3 nucleotides are TGTGCCATCAGCCCGACTAGCGGGGGGGTTTTAGAGACCCAGTACTTC. The J gene is TRBJ2-5, the V gene TRBV10-3, with TRBD2 matching 14 bases. The CDR3 loop spans 16 amino acids. Germline V CDR1 and CDR2: ENHRY, SYGVKD. With 6 bases clipped from V and 4 bases from J, the junction kept 7 bases outside the gene matches.

The J gene is TRBJ1-6, the V gene TRBV7-6; D possibly corresponds to TRBD1 (6 bases). The CDR3 extends over 15 amino acids. Germline CDR1 and CDR2: SGHVS and FNYEAQ. V lost 1 base and J lost 5, with 9 bases in between. The CDR3 coding sequence is TGTGCCAGCAGCTTAGGAAGACAGGATAATTCACCCCTCCACTTT. The encoded protein is CASSLGRQDNSPLHF.

The chain links TRBV7-9 to TRBJ2-1; D gene ambiguous. The CDR3 length is 16 residues. Germline V gives CDR1 SEHNR, CDR2 FQNEAQ (reference sequence). Trimming stripped 1 base from V and 6 bases from J, with 16 bases between. The CDR3 sequence: CASSLGMAQRTNEQFF. The CDR3, as DNA: TGTGCCAGCAGCTTAGGTATGGCACAGAGAACCAATGAGCAGTTCTTC.

V gene TRBV4-3 combines with J gene TRBJ1-1; D is uncertain. The CDR3 has 13 amino acids. V lost 1 base and J 4 bases, leaving 7 bases between the germline ends. Germline assignment: CDR1 LGHNA and CDR2 YSLEER. The CDR3 reads CASSQVAGTEAFF. The DNA for the CDR3 is TGCGCCAGCAGCCAAGTTGCCGGCACTGAAGCTTTCTTT.

As DNA, the CDR3 is TGTGCCAGCAGCTCAAGGTGGGATACGCAGTATTTT. Protein: CASSSRWDTQYF. This sequence joins TRBV7-9 and TRBJ2-3; unclear D gene. CDR1 is SEHNR and CDR2 is FQNEAQ in the germline V gene (reference sequence). The CDR3 loop spans 12 amino acids. Trimming took 4 bases from V and 6 from J, leaving 8 bases between them.

On this clonotype: The germline gene is not matched at one end of the junction; a read error may be the cause. The chain employs TRBV2 and TRBJ1-5, with D hard to call. The CDR3 is 14 amino acids. CDR1 is SNHLY, CDR2 FYNNEI, per germline. CDR3 sequence reads: CVSSVEGSNQPQHF. CDR3 DNA: TGTGTCAGCAGTGTAGAGGGAAGCAATCAGCCCCAGCATTTT. Using reference TRBV2 and TRBJ1-5 for the parts outside the CDR3, the full variable domain is EPEVTQTPSHQVTQMGQEVILRCVPISNHLYFYWYRQILGQKVEFLVSFYNNEISEKSEIFDDQFSVERPDGSNFTLKIRSTKLEDSAMYFCVSSVEGSNQPQHFGDGTRLSIL.

The chain employs TRBV10-3 and TRBJ2-5; unclear D gene. Trimming stripped 5 bases from V and 5 bases from J, with 9 bases between. The CDR3 covers 12 residues. CDR1 is ENHRY, CDR2 SYGVKD, per germline. The CDR3 DNA reads TGTGCCATCAGTTTAAGCCCGGAGACCCAGTACTTC. It encodes CAISLSPETQYF.